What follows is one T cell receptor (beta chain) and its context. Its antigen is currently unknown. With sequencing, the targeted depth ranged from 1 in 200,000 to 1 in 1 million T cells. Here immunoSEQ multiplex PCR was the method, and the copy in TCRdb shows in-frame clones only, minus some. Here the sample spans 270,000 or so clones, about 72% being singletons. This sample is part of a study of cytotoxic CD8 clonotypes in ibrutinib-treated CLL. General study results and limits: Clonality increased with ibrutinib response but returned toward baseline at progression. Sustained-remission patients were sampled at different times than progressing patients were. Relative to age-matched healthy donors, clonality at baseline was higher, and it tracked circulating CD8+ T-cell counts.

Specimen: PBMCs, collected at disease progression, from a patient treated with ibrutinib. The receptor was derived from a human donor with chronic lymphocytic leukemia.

The CDR3 reads CASSYRYQDGLYGYTF. Written as DNA, the CDR3 is TGTGCCAGCAGTTACCGATACCAAGACGGCTTATATGGCTACACCTTC. The chain is built from TRBV6-5 and TRBJ1-2; D is uncertain. The CDR3 is 16 amino acids. Between the trimmed V and J ends, which lost 2 bases and 5 bases, there was a span of 18 bases. Germline V gene sequence: CDR1 MNHEY, CDR2 SVGAGI.